This T cell receptor (beta chain) was retrieved from a study of CD8+ T cells in alopecia areata (dated by TCRdb to the late 2010s). At the level of the whole study: Treated patients were enrolled in an open-label pilot trial of oral tofacitinib, 5 to 10 mg twice daily, for moderate-to-severe alopecia areata. Tofacitinib was given for 6 to 18 months, followed by 6 months of follow-up off drug to assess delayed response and recurrence. For the treated patients, the SALT score, which quantifies what percentage of scalp surface area is affected, served as the measure of disease severity. High-throughput TCRbeta sequencing was used to examine T cell clonal expansion in alopecia areata in both the C3H/HeJ mouse model and human patients. Human TCRbeta sequencing covered scalp tissue and sorted CD4+ and CD8+ peripheral blood T cells from patchy and totalis/universalis alopecia areata patients and healthy controls. Biopsies were taken from tofacitinib-treated patients at baseline and at 4 and 24 weeks of treatment, and a later scalp biopsy was taken in several of the tofacitinib-treated patients. Clonality in the scalp was compared among normal scalp (n=4), patchy alopecia areata scalp (n=8), and alopecia totalis/universalis scalp (n=8). RNA came from the PAXgene miRNA kit for fixed scalp, the miRNeasy kit for PBMCs, and the RNeasy kit for mouse skin. immunoSEQ multiplex PCR using 35 Vbeta forward primers and 13 Jbeta reverse primers was used to amplify TCRbeta CDR3 regions. The paper as a whole reports these results and caveats: Many expanded lesional clones were found to persist in scalp and blood during tofacitinib treatment, and relapse after treatment cessation may be partly explained by this persistence. Lesional scalp, especially in alopecia totalis/universalis, showed higher clonality and more expanded CD8+ clones than normal scalp, suggesting antigenic drive. The treated cohort was small, with a single nonresponder, so links between baseline CD8+ expansion and response need larger studies. With tofacitinib, both scalp clonality and the number of expanded CD8+ clones among the top 100 scalp clones went down significantly. Scalp TCR repertoire analysis is complicated because resident alphabeta T cells in normal human skin are also sequenced, whereas mouse skin is dominated by gammadelta T cells. Shared TCR sequences between patients were less evident than in mice, which may be partly attributable to HLA diversity in the patient population.

Remarks on this clone: Its antigen is not yet known. No much larger clone exists at a distance of one base, and base qualities are not known.

Reading the label with the study, this specimen's time point is: less than five weeks on oral tofacitinib. The sample's treatment or condition label, in plain terms: oral pan-JAK inhibitor, 5-10 mg twice daily. From alopecia areata patients, peripheral blood was collected along with lesional scalp punch biopsies. After PBMCs were isolated by density centrifugation and stained for CD3, CD4 and CD8, a FACSAria was used to sort CD4+ and CD8+ T cells. Libraries were constructed by the immunoSEQ multiplex PCR assay. To provide template for TCR sequencing, every sample had RNA extracted and reverse transcribed into cDNA. SuperScript III was used for first-strand cDNA synthesis, primed with a 2:1 mix of oligo-dT and random hexamers. A synthetic immune receptor repertoire was used to gauge amplification bias, and whatever bias remained was removed computationally. Under the source paper's analysis protocol: Raw reads were preprocessed to remove errors, and CDR3 was defined by IMGT conventions from the conserved cysteine to phenylalanine. Clonality was calculated as 1 minus Shannon entropy normalized by log2 of the number of productive unique TCRs. Whether each scalp clone was CD4 or CD8 was inferred by checking scalp TCRbeta sequences against the CD4 and CD8 repertoires from sorted blood. The clones in this table, taken by TCRdb from immuneACCESS, are in-frame only. Not every clone is retained; where verified, under half of the shortfall comes from an unresolved V gene, and the cause of the rest is unknown. V and J calls and clone size follow that table, whereas D and trimming were derived from the DNA. The sample table lists about 120,000 clones, approximately 57% of them with a count of one. 4.5% to 6% of the sample is in the top ten clones.

Germline trimming: 6 bases from V, 1 base from J; junction bases outside gene matches: 6. The cysteine opens and the phenylalanine closes a CDR3 of 14 amino acids. Only the CDR3 DNA is retained, 42 bases long and in frame from the first base. Per the germline V gene, SNHLY is the CDR1 and FYNNEI is the CDR2. Sample: CD4+ T cells sorted from blood, taken at week 4, from a patient treated with tofacitinib. This chain is built from TRBV2 and TRBJ2-7, with 7 bases aligning to TRBD1. This receptor was taken from a human donor with alopecia areata. The DNA sequence is TGTGCCAGCAGCCCAGGACAGGATTCCTACGAGCAGTACTTC. Its amino acids are CASSPGQDSYEQYF.